The clone carrying this TCR beta chain was seen more than once but under ten times. The data originate from a study of T cells of healthy individuals. Using its own MiXCR run on the 5' RACE reads, TCRdb lists one record per CDR3 protein. The sample includes approximately 100,000 distinct CDR3 sequences, around 17% of them seen just once. Per germline, CDR1 DFQATT and CDR2 SNEGSKA (reference sequence). Trimming at V came to 4 bases and at J to 4 bases, leaving 6 bases not matched to a gene. The CDR3 contains 13 residues. The genes are TRBV20-1 and TRBJ1-2, with 7 bases that match TRBD1. The sequence was collected from a human donor in good health. CDR3 sequence reads: CSAIPGQPYGYTF. The CDR3 DNA is TGCAGTGCTATCCCGGGACAGCCCTATGGCTACACCTTC.